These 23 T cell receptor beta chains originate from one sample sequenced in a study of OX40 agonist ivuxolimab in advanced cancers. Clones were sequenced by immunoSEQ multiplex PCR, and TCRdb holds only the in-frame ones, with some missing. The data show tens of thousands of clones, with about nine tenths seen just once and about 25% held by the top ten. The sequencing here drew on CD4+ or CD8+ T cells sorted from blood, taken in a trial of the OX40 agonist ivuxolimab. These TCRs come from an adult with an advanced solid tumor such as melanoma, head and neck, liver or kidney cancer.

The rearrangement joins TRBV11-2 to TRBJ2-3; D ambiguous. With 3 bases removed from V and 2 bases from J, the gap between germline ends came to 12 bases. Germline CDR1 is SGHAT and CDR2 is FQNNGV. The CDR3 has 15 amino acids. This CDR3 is CASSFPRRTTDTQYF. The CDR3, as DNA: TGTGCCAGCAGCTTCCCGAGGCGGACCACAGATACGCAGTATTTT.

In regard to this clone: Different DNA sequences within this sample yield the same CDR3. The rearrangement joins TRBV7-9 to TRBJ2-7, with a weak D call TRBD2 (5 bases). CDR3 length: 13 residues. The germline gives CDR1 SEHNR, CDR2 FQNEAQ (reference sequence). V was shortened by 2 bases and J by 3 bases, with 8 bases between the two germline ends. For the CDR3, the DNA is TGTGCCAGCAGCTTAAGTGGGAGCTACGAGCAGTACTTC. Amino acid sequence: CASSLSGSYEQYF.

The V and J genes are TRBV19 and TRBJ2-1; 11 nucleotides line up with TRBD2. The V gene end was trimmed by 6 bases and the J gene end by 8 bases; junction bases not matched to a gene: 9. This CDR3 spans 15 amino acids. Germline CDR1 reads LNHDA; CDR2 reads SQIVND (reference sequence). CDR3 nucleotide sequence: TGTGCCAGTAGCCCCGGACAGGGACTAGCGGATGAGCAGTTCTTC. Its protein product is CASSPGQGLADEQFF.

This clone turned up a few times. CDR3: CASSTTSGRVDEQFF. Here the CDR3 DNA reads TGTGCCAGCAGTACTACTAGCGGGCGGGTCGATGAGCAGTTCTTC. V is TRBV2 and J is TRBJ2-1, with TRBD2 matching 9 bases. CDR3 length equals 15 residues. J lost 8 bases, V lost 5 bases, and 10 bases had no gene match. Per the germline V gene, CDR1 is SNHLY and CDR2 is FYNNEI.

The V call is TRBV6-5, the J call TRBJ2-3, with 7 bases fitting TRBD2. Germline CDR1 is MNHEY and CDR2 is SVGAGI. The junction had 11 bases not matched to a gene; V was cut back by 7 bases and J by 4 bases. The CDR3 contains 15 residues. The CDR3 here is CASTIGGGEADTQYF. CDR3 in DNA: TGTGCCAGCACCATAGGCGGGGGAGAGGCAGATACGCAGTATTTT.

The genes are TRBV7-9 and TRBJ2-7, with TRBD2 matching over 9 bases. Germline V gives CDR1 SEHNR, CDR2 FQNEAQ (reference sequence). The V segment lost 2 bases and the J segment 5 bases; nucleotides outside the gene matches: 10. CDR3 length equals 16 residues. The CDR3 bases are TGTGCCAGCAGCTTACCCGGGACTAGCATTGGAAACGAGCAGTACTTC. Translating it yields CASSLPGTSIGNEQYF.

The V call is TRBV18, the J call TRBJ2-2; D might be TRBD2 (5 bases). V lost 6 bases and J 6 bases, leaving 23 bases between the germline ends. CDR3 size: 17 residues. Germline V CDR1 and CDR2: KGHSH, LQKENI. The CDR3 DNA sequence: TGTGCCAGCTCCTTGGACCGCACTAGGTTAAATGCCGGGGAGCTGTTTTTT. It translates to CASSLDRTRLNAGELFF.

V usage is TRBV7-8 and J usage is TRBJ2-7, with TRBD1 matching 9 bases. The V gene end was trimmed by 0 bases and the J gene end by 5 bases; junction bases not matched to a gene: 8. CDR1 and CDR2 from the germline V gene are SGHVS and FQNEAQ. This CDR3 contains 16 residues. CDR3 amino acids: CASSLATGTGSDEQYF. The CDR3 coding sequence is TGTGCCAGCAGCTTAGCGACGGGGACAGGGTCGGACGAGCAGTACTTC.

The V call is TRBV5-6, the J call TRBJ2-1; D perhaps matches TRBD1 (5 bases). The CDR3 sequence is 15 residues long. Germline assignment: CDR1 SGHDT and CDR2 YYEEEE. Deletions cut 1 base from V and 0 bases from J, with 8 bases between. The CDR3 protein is CASSLWTPSYNEQFF. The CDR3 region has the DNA TGTGCCAGCAGCTTGTGGACACCCTCCTACAATGAGCAGTTCTTC.

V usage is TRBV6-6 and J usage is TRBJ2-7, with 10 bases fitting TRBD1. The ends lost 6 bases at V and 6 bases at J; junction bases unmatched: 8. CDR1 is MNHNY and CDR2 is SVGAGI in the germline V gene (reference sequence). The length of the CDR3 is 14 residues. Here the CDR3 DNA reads TGTGCCAGCAGGGGAGGGACAGGGGCGGCCGAGCAGTACTTC. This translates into CASRGGTGAAEQYF.

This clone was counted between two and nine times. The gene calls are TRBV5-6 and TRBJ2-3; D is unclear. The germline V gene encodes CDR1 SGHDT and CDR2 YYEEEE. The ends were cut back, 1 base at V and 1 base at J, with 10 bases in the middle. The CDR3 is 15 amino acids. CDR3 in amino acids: CASSLKVIGTDTQYF. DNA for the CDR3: TGTGCCAGCAGCTTGAAGGTGATCGGCACAGATACGCAGTATTTT.

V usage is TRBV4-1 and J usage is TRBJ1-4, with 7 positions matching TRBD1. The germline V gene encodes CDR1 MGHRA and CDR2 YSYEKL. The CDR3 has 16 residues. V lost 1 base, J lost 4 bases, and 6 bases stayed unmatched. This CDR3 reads CASSQVGRQGNEKLFF. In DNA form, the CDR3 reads TGCGCCAGCAGCCAAGTTGGGAGACAGGGTAATGAAAAACTGTTTTTT.

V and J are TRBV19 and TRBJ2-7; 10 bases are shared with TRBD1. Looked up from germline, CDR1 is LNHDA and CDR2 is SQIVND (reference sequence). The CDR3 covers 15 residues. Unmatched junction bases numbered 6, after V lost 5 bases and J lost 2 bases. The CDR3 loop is CASSAGTGDPYEQYF. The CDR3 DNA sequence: TGTGCCAGTAGTGCCGGGACAGGGGACCCCTACGAGCAGTACTTC. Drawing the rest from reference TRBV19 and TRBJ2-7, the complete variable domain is DGGITQSPKYLFRKEGQNVTLSCEQNLNHDAMYWYRQDPGQGLRLIYYSQIVNDFQKGDIAEGYSVSREKKESFPLTVTSAQKNPTAFYLCASSAGTGDPYEQYFGPGTRLTVT.

The CDR3 loop reads CASSYSSGDGEQYF. The CDR3 DNA follows: TGTGCCAGCAGTTACTCGTCAGGGGATGGCGAGCAGTACTTC. The chain is built from TRBV6-5 and TRBJ2-7; tentatively, D is TRBD1 (6 bases). Germline loops: CDR1 MNHEY, CDR2 SVGAGI. The length of the CDR3 is 14 residues. Trimming took 0 bases from V and 6 from J, leaving 12 bases between them.

In DNA, the CDR3 is TGTGCCAGTAGTATTGGCGCGGGAGTTGGAGAGACCCAGTACTTC. Protein: CASSIGAGVGETQYF. The rearrangement links TRBV19 to TRBJ2-5; the match to TRBD2 covers 7 bases. The CDR3 spans 15 residues. Germline CDR1 and CDR2: LNHDA and SQIVND (reference sequence). V lost 3 bases and J lost 4; bases outside the gene matches: 8.

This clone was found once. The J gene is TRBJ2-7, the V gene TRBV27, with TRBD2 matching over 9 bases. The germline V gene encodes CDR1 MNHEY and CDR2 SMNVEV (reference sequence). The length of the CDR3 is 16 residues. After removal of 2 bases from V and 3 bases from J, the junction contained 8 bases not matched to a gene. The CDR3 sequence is CASSLQAGGTSYEQYF. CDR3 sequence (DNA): TGTGCCAGCAGTTTACAAGCGGGAGGAACCAGCTACGAGCAGTACTTC.

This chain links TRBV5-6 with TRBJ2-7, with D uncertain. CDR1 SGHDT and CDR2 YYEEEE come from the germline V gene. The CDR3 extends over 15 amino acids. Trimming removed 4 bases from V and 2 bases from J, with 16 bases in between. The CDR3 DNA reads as TGTGCCAGCAGCCTGAGTCGGAGATCAGCCTACGAGCAGTACTTC. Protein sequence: CASSLSRRSAYEQYF.

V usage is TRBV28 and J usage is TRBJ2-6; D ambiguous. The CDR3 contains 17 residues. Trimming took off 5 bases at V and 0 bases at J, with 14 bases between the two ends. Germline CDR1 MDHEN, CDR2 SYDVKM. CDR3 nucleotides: TGTGCCAGCAGTCCCCCTCTGGGGTCCTCTGGGGCCAACGTCCTGACTTTC. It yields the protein CASSPPLGSSGANVLTF.

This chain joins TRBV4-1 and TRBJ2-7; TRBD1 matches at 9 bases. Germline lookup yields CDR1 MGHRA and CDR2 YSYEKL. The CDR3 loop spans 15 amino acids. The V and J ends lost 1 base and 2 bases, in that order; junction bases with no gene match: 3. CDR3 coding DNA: TGCGCCAGCAGCCAAGGTGGGGACAGGGCCTACGAGCAGTACTTC. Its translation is CASSQGGDRAYEQYF.

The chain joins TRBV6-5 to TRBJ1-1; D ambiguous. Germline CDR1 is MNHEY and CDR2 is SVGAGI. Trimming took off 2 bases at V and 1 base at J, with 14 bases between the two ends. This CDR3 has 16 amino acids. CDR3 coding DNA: TGTGCCAGCAGTTACAATTGGGCAGCCGGGAACACTGAAGCTTTCTTT. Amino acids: CASSYNWAAGNTEAFF.

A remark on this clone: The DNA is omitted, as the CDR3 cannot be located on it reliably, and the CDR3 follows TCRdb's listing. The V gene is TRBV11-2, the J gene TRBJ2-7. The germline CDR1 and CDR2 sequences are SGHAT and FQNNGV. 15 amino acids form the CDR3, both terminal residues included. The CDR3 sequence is CASTLSGPVHYEQYF.

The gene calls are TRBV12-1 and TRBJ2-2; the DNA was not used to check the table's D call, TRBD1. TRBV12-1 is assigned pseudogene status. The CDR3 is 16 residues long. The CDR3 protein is CASSITDRTNTGELFF. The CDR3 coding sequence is TGTGCCAGCAGCATTACGGACAGGACGAACACCGGGGAGCTGTTTTTT.

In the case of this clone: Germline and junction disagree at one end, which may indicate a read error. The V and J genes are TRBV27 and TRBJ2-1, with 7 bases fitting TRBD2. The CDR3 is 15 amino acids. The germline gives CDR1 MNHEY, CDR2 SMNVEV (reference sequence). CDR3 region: CVSSFGGSQYNEQFF. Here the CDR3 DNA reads TGTGTCAGCAGTTTTGGCGGGAGTCAATACAATGAGCAGTTCTTC.